Each of the 22 T cell receptor beta chains below was sequenced from the same sample in a study of high-grade serous ovarian cancer treatment subgroups. Assay used: immunoSEQ multiplex PCR; TCRdb lists only in-frame clones, some missing. Of around 12,000 clones in the sample, roughly four fifths are singletons; the top ten hold around 6.6%. Tumor samples were obtained before definitive surgery or chemotherapy. Sequencing was performed on tumor tissue. The origin of the receptors is a human donor with high-grade serous ovarian cancer.

This rearrangement joins TRBV7-6 to TRBJ2-7; 8 bases agree with TRBD2. Looked up from germline, CDR1 is SGHVS and CDR2 is FNYEAQ. The CDR3 is made up of 13 amino acids. Trimming took 6 bases from V and 6 from J; bases not matched to a gene: 7. The CDR3 DNA sequence: TGTGCCAGCAGTCAACGGGAGGGTCTCGAGCAGTACTTC. Translating it yields CASSQREGLEQYF.

This clone was counted a few times. V is TRBV7-8 and J is TRBJ1-6; D may be TRBD1 (5 bases). The CDR3 is 16 amino acids. The germline CDR1 and CDR2 sequences are SGHVS and FQNEAQ. V was cut by 5 bases and J by 3 bases, with 14 bases left in between. The CDR3 DNA reads TGTGCCAGCAGCGCCCAGGGACTCAGCTATAATTCACCCCTCCACTTT. Protein product: CASSAQGLSYNSPLHF.

The CDR3 DNA follows: TGTGCCAGCAGCTTAAAAGGGGGCGGTTTCGCCGGGGAGCTGTTTTTT. It codes for CASSLKGGGFAGELFF. The chain joins TRBV7-9 to TRBJ2-2, with TRBD1 matching over 7 bases. This CDR3 has 16 residues. V shed 2 bases and J 6 bases; nucleotides not matched to a gene: 9. Per the germline V gene, CDR1 is SEHNR and CDR2 is FQNEAQ (reference sequence).

The chain recombines TRBV2 with TRBJ2-5; D remains ambiguous. The closer fit of TRBJ2-7 to the DNA end suggests the J call may be wrong. This CDR3 spans 13 amino acids. Germline-derived CDR1 and CDR2 are SNHLY and FYNNEI. The CDR3 DNA reads TGTGCCAGTCAAGGGCCGTTCTCCTACGAGCAGTACTTC. Translation: CASQGPFSYEQYF.

Here the CDR3 DNA reads TGTGCCTGGAGTGTACCCCCTTACGAGCAGTACTTC. Its protein is CAWSVPPYEQYF. The J gene is TRBJ2-7, the V gene TRBV30; no firm D call. V was cut by 0 bases and J by 4 bases, with 7 bases left in between. This CDR3 is 12 amino acids long. The germline V gene encodes CDR1 GTSNPN and CDR2 SVGIG (reference sequence).

The chain is built from TRBV29-1 and TRBJ2-1; 10 nucleotides match TRBD2. The CDR3 consists of 15 residues. CDR1 SQVTM and CDR2 ANQGSEA come from the germline V gene. Trimming cost V 6 bases and J 0 bases; bases outside gene matches: 5. The CDR3 DNA sequence: TGCAGCGTCAACCCTAGCGGGAGCTCCTACAATGAGCAGTTCTTC. Its translation is CSVNPSGSSYNEQFF.

The V and J genes are TRBV18 and TRBJ1-2; TRBD1 matches 7 bases. CDR1 KGHSH and CDR2 LQKENI come from the germline V gene. The trim removed 5 bases at V and 4 bases at J, leaving 13 bases unmatched. CDR3 length: 16 residues. CDR3 sequence (DNA): TGTGCCAGCTCAGCGGATTTCTCGACAGGGCGCTATGGCTACACCTTC. Encoded protein: CASSADFSTGRYGYTF.

The chain carries TRBV20-1 and TRBJ1-2; D call uncertain. In germline, CDR1 is DFQATT, CDR2 SNEGSKA (reference sequence). This CDR3 is 11 amino acids long. The V end was cut by 1 base, the J end by 3 bases, with 3 bases between. The CDR3 is CSARAYYGYTF. CDR3 nucleotides: TGCAGTGCTAGAGCTTACTATGGCTACACCTTC.

The chain couples TRBV2 to TRBJ2-1, with D possibly being TRBD1 (5 bases). CDR3 length equals 12 residues. Germline CDR1 and CDR2: SNHLY and FYNNEI. V was cut by 9 bases and J by 6 bases, with 12 bases left in between. As DNA, the CDR3 is TGTGCCAGATCCTTGGGGCCCAATGAGCAGTTCTTC. Translating gives CARSLGPNEQFF.

This chain connects TRBV2 to TRBJ1-5; possibly TRBD1 for D (6 bases). The CDR3 contains 14 residues. V gave up 0 bases and J gave up 9 bases, with 12 bases separating them. From germline, CDR1 is SNHLY and CDR2 FYNNEI. DNA for the CDR3: TGTGCCAGCAGTGAAGCAGGGGGAAGTGGGCCCCAGCATTTT. The encoded protein is CASSEAGGSGPQHF.

CDR3 sequence (DNA): TGTGCCAGCAGTTACAATTACGGGGCAGGGGAGGACGAGCAGTACTTC. Amino acids: CASSYNYGAGEDEQYF. The chain carries TRBV6-6 and TRBJ2-7, with D perhaps assigned TRBD1 or TRBD2 (6 bases each). This CDR3 spans 16 amino acids. Germline loops: CDR1 MNHNY, CDR2 SVGAGI (reference sequence). With 2 bases removed from V and 5 bases from J, the gap between germline ends came to 19 bases.

V and J are TRBV7-3 and TRBJ1-2; 7 bases are a match to TRBD1. Germline loops: CDR1 SGHTA, CDR2 FQGTGA. The V gene end was trimmed by 5 bases and the J gene end by 13 bases; junction bases not matched to a gene: 13. The CDR3 is 13 amino acids. In nucleotides, the CDR3 is TGTGCCAGCAGCGTTACGAGGGACAGTGCCCCCACCTTC. This encodes CASSVTRDSAPTF.

This clone was counted a single time. The V call is TRBV6-1, the J call TRBJ2-5, with 9 bases aligning to TRBD1. CDR1 and CDR2 (germline): MNHNS, SASEGT. V dropped 3 bases and J dropped 4; count of bases not matched to a gene: 6. The CDR3 is 15 amino acids. Here the CDR3 reads CASSEQTGGGETQYF. For the CDR3, the DNA is TGTGCCAGCAGTGAGCAGACAGGGGGGGGAGAGACCCAGTACTTC.

As concerns this clone: The junction does not match germline at one end; this may be a read error. Other DNA sequences in this specimen translate into the identical CDR3. This chain connects TRBV29-1 to TRBJ2-1; D is undetermined. The CDR3 covers 13 residues. Germline values: CDR1 SQVTM, CDR2 ANQGSEA. CDR3 in amino acids: CSVVPSSYNEQFF. In DNA form, the CDR3 reads TGCAGCGTTGTACCCAGCTCCTACAATGAACAGTTCTTC.

The V and J genes are TRBV28 and TRBJ1-2; the D gene is possibly TRBD1 (6 bases). Germline CDR1 is MDHEN and CDR2 is SYDVKM. V shed 3 bases and J shed 2 bases, with 13 bases lying between them. This CDR3 contains 15 residues. The CDR3 loop reads CASSLHRDSNYGYTF. CDR3 nucleotides: TGTGCCAGCAGTTTGCACAGGGACTCCAACTATGGCTACACCTTC.

This chain links TRBV10-2 with TRBJ1-2; 8 bases are a match to TRBD1. This CDR3 contains 14 residues. J lost 2 bases, V lost 7 bases, and 6 bases had no gene match. Germline CDR1 reads WSHSY; CDR2 reads SAAADI. The DNA of the CDR3 is TGCGCCAGCACCGCGACAGGGGCCAACTATGGCTACACCTTC. Encoded protein: CASTATGANYGYTF.

This chain connects TRBV4-2 to TRBJ2-1; 8 bases match TRBD1. Per the germline V gene, CDR1 is LGHNA and CDR2 is YNFKEQ. This CDR3 spans 17 amino acids. J gave up 4 bases and V 0 bases, and 8 bases lay outside the gene matches. This CDR3 reads CASSQDTHRGLYNEQFF. The DNA of the CDR3 is TGTGCCAGCAGCCAAGATACCCACAGGGGGTTGTACAATGAGCAGTTCTTC.

The chain couples TRBV7-2 to TRBJ1-1; D is uncertain. Looked up from germline, CDR1 is SGHTA and CDR2 is FQGNSA. This CDR3 comprises 14 residues. Trimming removed 1 base at V and 6 bases at J, with 12 bases between. The CDR3 loop is CASSLERDWAEAFF. The CDR3 nucleotides read TGTGCCAGCAGCTTAGAACGTGACTGGGCTGAAGCTTTCTTT.

This sequence joins TRBV12-5 and TRBJ2-5; D tentatively fits TRBD1 or TRBD2 (5 bases each). CDR3 length: 14 amino acids. V lost 7 bases and J 5 bases, leaving 17 bases between the germline ends. Germline V gene sequence: CDR1 LGHNT, CDR2 FRNRAP. CDR3 bases: TGTGCTAGTGCCGCCCCGGGGCCGCTCGAGACCCAGTACTTC. Translating it yields CASAAPGPLETQYF.

The rearrangement links TRBV5-1 to TRBJ1-3; D unclear. Germline values: CDR1 SGHRS, CDR2 YFSETQ. The CDR3 is made up of 14 amino acids. Trimming removed 0 bases at V and 4 bases at J, with 8 bases between. The CDR3 loop reads CASSLGDFGNTIYF. As DNA, the CDR3 is TGCGCCAGCAGCTTGGGAGATTTCGGAAACACCATATATTTT.

This chain links TRBV28 with TRBJ2-1; 7 nucleotides agree with TRBD2. The CDR3 has 13 amino acids. Trimming removed 5 bases from V and 9 bases from J; junction bases left unmatched: 7. Germline V lookup: CDR1 MDHEN, CDR2 SYDVKM. CDR3: CASSTLATPEQFF. Written as DNA, the CDR3 is TGTGCCAGCAGTACACTAGCGACTCCTGAGCAGTTCTTC.

This clone was observed a single time. CDR3 protein: CASSISGPMNTEAFF. The CDR3, as DNA: TGTGCCAGTAGTATATCTGGGCCCATGAACACTGAAGCTTTCTTT. J is TRBJ1-1 and V is TRBV19; D unresolved. V was cut by 2 bases and J by 0 bases, with 10 bases left in between. The CDR3 is made up of 15 amino acids. Germline V gene sequence: CDR1 LNHDA, CDR2 SQIVND (reference sequence).